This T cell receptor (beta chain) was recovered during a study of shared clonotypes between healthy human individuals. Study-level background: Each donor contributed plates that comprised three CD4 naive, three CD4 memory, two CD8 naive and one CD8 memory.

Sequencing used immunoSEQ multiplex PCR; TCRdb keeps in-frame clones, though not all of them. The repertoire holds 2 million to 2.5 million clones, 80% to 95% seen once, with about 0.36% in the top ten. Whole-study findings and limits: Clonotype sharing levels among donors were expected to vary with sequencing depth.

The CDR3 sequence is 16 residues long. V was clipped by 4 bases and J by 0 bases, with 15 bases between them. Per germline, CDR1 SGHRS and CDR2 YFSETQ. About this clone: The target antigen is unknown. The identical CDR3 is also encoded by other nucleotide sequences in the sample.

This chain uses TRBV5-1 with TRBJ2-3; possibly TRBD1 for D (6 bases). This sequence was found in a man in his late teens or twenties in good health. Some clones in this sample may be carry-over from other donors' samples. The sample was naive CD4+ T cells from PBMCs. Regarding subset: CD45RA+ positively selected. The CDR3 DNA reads TGCGCCAGCAGCCCTCCGACAGGAGGTAGCACAGATACGCAGTATTTT. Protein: CASSPPTGGSTDTQYF.